The rows below give T cell receptor beta chains drawn from one sample of a study of T cell responses to AZD1222 COVID-19 vaccine. Assay used: immunoSEQ multiplex PCR; TCRdb lists only in-frame clones, some missing. The sample contains 100,000 to 150,000 clones, 89% of which appear only once. The sample in question was peripheral blood, obtained on day 0 of AZD1222 vaccination. The receptor set was obtained from an adult in good health. Each CDR3 is given with its conserved first and last residue. A D gene is named only where the DNA matches it firmly. Size values are once, few and many counts, or a class for expanded clones, and some rows have none.

v_gene: TRBV4-2; j_gene: TRBJ2-1; abundance: -; d_gene: TRBD2; CDR3nt: TGTGCCAGCAGCCTAACTAGCGGGGGGGACAATGAGCAGTTCTTC; CDR3aa: CASSLTSGGDNEQFF
v_gene: TRBV5-1; j_gene: TRBJ2-5; abundance: once; d_gene: -; CDR3nt: TGCGCCAGCAGCTTGGGGTCTTATCAAGAGACCCAGTACTTC; CDR3aa: CASSLGSYQETQYF
v_gene: TRBV21-1; j_gene: TRBJ2-5; abundance: -; d_gene: -; CDR3nt: TGTGCCAGCAAGCTAGCTGGGACCCAGTACTTC; CDR3aa: CASKLAGTQYF
v_gene: TRBV12-3/TRBV12-4; j_gene: TRBJ1-2; abundance: -; d_gene: -; CDR3nt: TGTGCCAGCAGTCTGGGAGCCTCCTATGGCTACACCTTC; CDR3aa: CASSLGASYGYTF
v_gene: TRBV9; j_gene: TRBJ1-5; abundance: -; d_gene: -; CDR3nt: TGTGCCAGCAGCGTGGGACCGAGGGAGCCCCAGCATTTT; CDR3aa: CASSVGPREPQHF
v_gene: TRBV18; j_gene: TRBJ1-1; abundance: -; d_gene: -; CDR3nt: TGTGCCAGCTCACCACTTCCCTCGGGGGGAACTGAAGCTTTCTTT; CDR3aa: CASSPLPSGGTEAFF
v_gene: TRBV16; j_gene: TRBJ1-1; abundance: few; d_gene: -; CDR3nt: TGTGCCAGCAGCCAATTTAGTATGAACACTGAAGCTTTCTTT; CDR3aa: CASSQFSMNTEAFF
v_gene: TRBV10-3; j_gene: TRBJ1-5; abundance: -; d_gene: TRBD1; CDR3nt: TGTGCCATCAGCCTGACAGGGGGAGTCCAGCCCCAGCATTTT; CDR3aa: CAISLTGGVQPQHF
v_gene: TRBV11-2; j_gene: TRBJ2-7; abundance: -; d_gene: -; CDR3nt: TGTGCCAGCAGTCTAACTAGTTTCCACGAGCAGTACTTC; CDR3aa: CASSLTSFHEQYF
v_gene: TRBV7-2; j_gene: TRBJ2-1; abundance: -; d_gene: -; CDR3nt: TGTGCCAGCAGCTTAGCGGGGAGCTCCTACAATGAGCAGTTCTTC; CDR3aa: CASSLAGSSYNEQFF
v_gene: TRBV2; j_gene: TRBJ2-3; abundance: -; d_gene: -; CDR3nt: TGTGCCAGCGGAGTAAGCACAGATACGCAGTATTTT; CDR3aa: CASGVSTDTQYF
v_gene: TRBV10-1; j_gene: TRBJ1-1; abundance: -; d_gene: -; CDR3nt: TGCGCCAGCAGACAGAGCATGAACACTGAAGCTTTCTTT; CDR3aa: CASRQSMNTEAFF
v_gene: TRBV2; j_gene: TRBJ1-5; abundance: -; d_gene: -; CDR3nt: TGTGCCAGCAGTGATTTGCAGACAGTTCAGCCCCAGCATTTT; CDR3aa: CASSDLQTVQPQHF
v_gene: TRBV18; j_gene: TRBJ1-4; abundance: -; d_gene: -; CDR3nt: TGTGCCAGCTCACGATGGGACACTTCAACTAATGAAAAACTGTTTTTT; CDR3aa: CASSRWDTSTNEKLFF
v_gene: TRBV19; j_gene: TRBJ1-4; abundance: -; d_gene: TRBD1; CDR3nt: TGTGCCAAACAGGGGGAAAAACTGTTTTTT; CDR3aa: CAKQGEKLFF
v_gene: TRBV21-1; j_gene: TRBJ1-2; abundance: -; d_gene: -; CDR3nt: TGTGCCAGCAGAGGGACAGGGGGAGGTGATGGCTACACCTTC; CDR3aa: CASRGTGGGDGYTF
v_gene: TRBV6-5; j_gene: TRBJ1-2; abundance: -; d_gene: -; CDR3nt: TGTGCCAGCAGCCCAGATAAGCGGAGGACGAGTGGCTACACCTTC; CDR3aa: CASSPDKRRTSGYTF
v_gene: TRBV6-2/TRBV6-3; j_gene: TRBJ2-7; abundance: -; d_gene: TRBD1; CDR3nt: TGTGCCAGCAGTTCCCCAACCGGGACAGGTGCCTACGAGCAGTACTTC; CDR3aa: CASSSPTGTGAYEQYF
v_gene: TRBV28; j_gene: TRBJ2-7; abundance: -; d_gene: -; CDR3nt: TGTGCCACCCTATTCTACGAGCAGTACTTC; CDR3aa: CATLFYEQYF
v_gene: TRBV7-2; j_gene: TRBJ2-2; abundance: -; d_gene: -; CDR3nt: TGTGCCAGCAGCTTACTTGGGACTCTCAACACCGGGGAGCTGTTTTTT; CDR3aa: CASSLLGTLNTGELFF
v_gene: TRBV19; j_gene: TRBJ1-5; abundance: once; d_gene: -; CDR3nt: TGTGCCGTAGGGGCAGGTAGCAATCAGCCCCAGCATTTT; CDR3aa: CAVGAGSNQPQHF
v_gene: TRBV5-1; j_gene: TRBJ1-2; abundance: -; d_gene: TRBD1; CDR3nt: TGCGCCAGCAGTCAACAGGGGGCCTCCTATGGCTACACCTTC; CDR3aa: CASSQQGASYGYTF
v_gene: TRBV7-2; j_gene: TRBJ1-4; abundance: -; d_gene: -; CDR3nt: TGTGCCAGCAGCTTAGCGCTTCAGGGAAATGAAAAACTGTTTTTT; CDR3aa: CASSLALQGNEKLFF
v_gene: TRBV5-1; j_gene: TRBJ2-1; abundance: -; d_gene: -; CDR3nt: TGCGCCAGCAGCTTGGTGGCAGTCAGTAGCAATGAGCAGTTCTTC; CDR3aa: CASSLVAVSSNEQFF
v_gene: TRBV2; j_gene: TRBJ1-4; abundance: -; d_gene: -; CDR3nt: TGTGCCAGCACACGTGAGGCAACTAATGAAAAACTGTTTTTT; CDR3aa: CASTREATNEKLFF
v_gene: TRBV6-6; j_gene: TRBJ2-5; abundance: -; d_gene: -; CDR3nt: TGTGCCAGCAGTTACGGGGGCGGCGAGACCCAGTACTTC; CDR3aa: CASSYGGGETQYF
v_gene: TRBV7-2; j_gene: TRBJ1-2; abundance: -; d_gene: TRBD1; CDR3nt: TGTGCCAGCAGCCAAGGACAGGGCTATGGCTACACCTTC; CDR3aa: CASSQGQGYGYTF
v_gene: TRBV30; j_gene: TRBJ1-1; abundance: -; d_gene: -; CDR3nt: TGTGCCTGGAGCGGGGACACTGCTGCTTTCTTT; CDR3aa: CAWSGDTAAFF
v_gene: TRBV28; j_gene: TRBJ1-2; abundance: -; d_gene: -; CDR3nt: TGTGCCAGCAGTACTCAGAGGGATGGCTACACCTTC; CDR3aa: CASSTQRDGYTF
v_gene: TRBV7-2; j_gene: TRBJ2-7; abundance: -; d_gene: -; CDR3nt: TGTGCCAGCAGCCCGCCGGGACGGGAAGCCTACGAGCAGTACTTC; CDR3aa: CASSPPGREAYEQYF
v_gene: TRBV10-1; j_gene: TRBJ2-1; abundance: -; d_gene: TRBD2; CDR3nt: TGCGCCAGCAGTGATCCCGGGACTAGGGGAAGGGATGAGCAGTTCTTC; CDR3aa: CASSDPGTRGRDEQFF
v_gene: TRBV7-2; j_gene: TRBJ1-1; abundance: -; d_gene: -; CDR3nt: TGTGCCAGCAGCTTAGAGGGGACCGGGAACACTGAAGCTTTCTTT; CDR3aa: CASSLEGTGNTEAFF
v_gene: TRBV28; j_gene: TRBJ2-1; abundance: -; d_gene: -; CDR3nt: TGTGCCACCTCCTCCTACAATGAGCAGTTCTTC; CDR3aa: CATSSYNEQFF
v_gene: TRBV23-1; j_gene: TRBJ2-5; abundance: -; d_gene: -; CDR3nt: TGCGCCAGCAGTCAATCGGATCGGTGGGAGACCCAGTACTTC; CDR3aa: CASSQSDRWETQYF
v_gene: TRBV6-5; j_gene: TRBJ1-6; abundance: -; d_gene: -; CDR3nt: TGTGCCAGCAGTAGCCTCACACAAGATAATTCACCCCTCCACTTT; CDR3aa: CASSSLTQDNSPLHF
v_gene: TRBV4-3; j_gene: TRBJ1-6; abundance: -; d_gene: -; CDR3nt: TGCGCCAGCAGCCAAGACGCGTCGGGTAATTCACCCCTCCACTTT; CDR3aa: CASSQDASGNSPLHF
v_gene: TRBV7-2; j_gene: TRBJ2-7; abundance: -; d_gene: TRBD2; CDR3nt: TGTGCCAGCAGCTTAGTTGGGGGGGACTACGAGCAGTACTTC; CDR3aa: CASSLVGGDYEQYF
v_gene: TRBV3-1/TRBV3-2; j_gene: TRBJ2-3; abundance: -; d_gene: -; CDR3nt: TGTGCCAGCAGCCACGCCGCAGATACGCAGTATTTT; CDR3aa: CASSHAADTQYF
v_gene: TRBV27; j_gene: TRBJ1-5; abundance: -; d_gene: -; CDR3nt: TGTGCCAGCAGTTTCCCCCCCGGGGGGGAGTGCAATCAGCCCCAGCATTTT; CDR3aa: CASSFPPGGECNQPQHF
v_gene: TRBV5-5; j_gene: TRBJ1-4; abundance: -; d_gene: -; CDR3nt: TGTGCCAGCAGTACCCTTCCCCCCGAAGGAAGATATGAAAAACTGTTTTTT; CDR3aa: CASSTLPPEGRYEKLFF
v_gene: TRBV4-3; j_gene: TRBJ2-1; abundance: -; d_gene: TRBD1; CDR3nt: TGCGCCAGCAGCCAAACCGGGACAGGTTACAATGAGCAGTTCTTC; CDR3aa: CASSQTGTGYNEQFF
v_gene: TRBV19; j_gene: TRBJ1-5; abundance: -; d_gene: -; CDR3nt: TGTGCCAGTAGTATAGATGCCAGCCAGACTCAGCCCCAGCATTTT; CDR3aa: CASSIDASQTQPQHF